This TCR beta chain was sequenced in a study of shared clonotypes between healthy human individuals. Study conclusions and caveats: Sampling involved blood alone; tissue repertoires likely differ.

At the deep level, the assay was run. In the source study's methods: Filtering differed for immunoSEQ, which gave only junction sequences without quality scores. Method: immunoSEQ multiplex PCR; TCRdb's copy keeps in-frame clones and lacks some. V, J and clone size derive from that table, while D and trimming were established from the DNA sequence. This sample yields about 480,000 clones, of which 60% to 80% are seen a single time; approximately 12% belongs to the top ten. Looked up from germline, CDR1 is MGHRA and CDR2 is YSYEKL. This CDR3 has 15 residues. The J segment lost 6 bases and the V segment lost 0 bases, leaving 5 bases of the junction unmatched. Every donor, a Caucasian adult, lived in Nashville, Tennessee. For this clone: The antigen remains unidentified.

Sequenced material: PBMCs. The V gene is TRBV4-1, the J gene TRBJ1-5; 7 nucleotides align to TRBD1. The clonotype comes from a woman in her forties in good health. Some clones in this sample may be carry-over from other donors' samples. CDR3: CASSQEIQGGQPQHF. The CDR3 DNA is TGCGCCAGCAGCCAAGAAATCCAGGGGGGTCAGCCCCAGCATTTT.